A single sample gave rise to the 32 T cell receptor beta chains below, sequenced in a study of T cell repertoires in cytomegalovirus infection. Antigens for these TCRs are unknown. One entry per CDR3 protein, called by TCRdb with MiXCR from the reads. There are roughly 170,000 distinct CDR3 sequences in the sample; about 20% occur only once, and 20% to 30% lies in the top ten. Sequenced here: CD8+ T cells from cultured PBMCs, sampled from culture after CMV antigen stimulation. Receptors originate from a human donor in good health (CMV status not recorded). Some clones in this sample may be carry-over from other donors' samples.

The chain combines TRBV6-2 or TRBV6-3 with TRBJ2-7; D is unclear. There are 15 residues in the CDR3. The V end lost 4 bases, the J end lost 7 bases, and 20 bases lay between the germline ends. Per germline, CDR1 MNHEY and CDR2 SVGEGT. In DNA form, the CDR3 reads TGTGCCAGCAGTTTCTTGGGGAATTCACATTATGAGCAGTACTTC. Protein sequence: CASSFLGNSHYEQYF.

J is TRBJ2-6 and V is TRBV7-9; a weak D match, TRBD2 (5 bases). This CDR3 region has 17 residues. The germline CDR1 and CDR2 sequences are SEHNR and FQNEAQ (reference sequence). The V end was cut by 5 bases, the J end by 4 bases, with 18 bases between. DNA of the CDR3: TGTGCCAGCAGCCTGGGTACGTCCGGGATGGGGGCCAACGTCCTGACTTTC. It yields the protein CASSLGTSGMGANVLTF.

This chain uses TRBV27 with TRBJ1-1, with TRBD1 matching over 7 bases. The trim removed 5 bases at V and 5 bases at J, leaving 11 bases unmatched. Germline V gene sequence: CDR1 MNHEY, CDR2 SMNVEV (reference sequence). The length of the CDR3 is 15 residues. DNA of the CDR3: TGTGCCAGCAGTCCCCCCGGGACAGTTTTGACTGAAGCTTTCTTT. Its protein product is CASSPPGTVLTEAFF.

The chain has TRBV12-3 or TRBV12-4 and TRBJ2-6; D remains ambiguous. This CDR3 spans 16 amino acids. V lost 5 bases and J 4 bases, leaving 15 bases between the germline ends. DNA of the CDR3: TGTGCCAGCAGTCCTCCGATACCCGCCGGGGCCAACGTCCTGACTTTC. This sequence encodes CASSPPIPAGANVLTF.

This clonotype has just a few counts. The rearrangement joins TRBV27 to TRBJ1-2, with D hard to call. The CDR3 is 15 residues long. V lost 0 bases and J lost 4, with 12 bases in between. The germline V gene encodes CDR1 MNHEY and CDR2 SMNVEV (reference sequence). As DNA, the CDR3 is TGTGCCAGCAGTTTATCGGCGGATGGGATCTATGGCTACACCTTC. Translation gives CASSLSADGIYGYTF.

This clonotype was observed a few times. V gene TRBV27 combines with J gene TRBJ2-7; D unclear. CDR1 is MNHEY and CDR2 is SMNVEV in the germline V gene (reference sequence). Trimming removed 0 bases at V and 3 bases at J, with 9 bases between. The CDR3 is 14 amino acids. This CDR3 reads CASSLSRVDYEQYF. The CDR3 DNA follows: TGTGCCAGCAGTTTATCTCGGGTTGACTACGAGCAGTACTTC.

The rearrangement links TRBV7-2 to TRBJ1-5; D is unclear. V was clipped by 2 bases and J by 7 bases, with 15 bases between them. Germline CDR1 reads SGHTA; CDR2 reads FQGNSA. The CDR3 is made up of 15 amino acids. Here the CDR3 DNA reads TGTGCCAGCAGCTTATTCGCAGTGAACAGCCAGCCCCAGCATTTT. Translation: CASSLFAVNSQPQHF.

This chain uses TRBV4-1 with TRBJ2-5; a weak D match, TRBD1 (5 bases). Germline values: CDR1 MGHRA, CDR2 YSYEKL. The CDR3 has 14 residues. Trimming left V 1 base short and J 0 bases short, with 6 bases between. CDR3 loop: CASSQGQYQETQYF. CDR3 bases: TGCGCCAGCAGCCAAGGACAGTACCAAGAGACCCAGTACTTC.

This clonotype has just a few counts. The chain is built from TRBV7-6 and TRBJ2-5; 8 nucleotides agree with TRBD1. V shed 5 bases, J shed 5 bases, and the junction held 13 bases outside the gene matches. The length of the CDR3 is 16 residues. Germline V gene sequence: CDR1 SGHVS, CDR2 FNYEAQ. The CDR3 sequence is CASSLDYSGGDETQYF. CDR3 bases: TGTGCCAGCAGCCTAGACTACTCAGGGGGCGATGAGACCCAGTACTTC. Complete variable domain (other parts from reference TRBV7-6 and TRBJ2-5): GAGVSQSPRYKVTKRGQDVALRCDPISGHVSLYWYRQALGQGPEFLTYFNYEAQQDKSGLPNDRFSAERPEGSISTLTIQRTEQRDSAMYRCASSLDYSGGDETQYFGPGTRLLVL.

The table lists this clonotype with a few counts. This rearrangement joins TRBV12-3 or TRBV12-4 to TRBJ1-1; 7 nucleotides match TRBD1. The V gene end was trimmed by 7 bases and the J gene end by 11 bases; junction bases not matched to a gene: 7. The CDR3 sequence is 11 residues long. For the CDR3, the DNA is TGTGCCAGCAAGACAGGGCTGGGCGCTTTCTTT. It specifies CASKTGLGAFF.

The genes are TRBV18 and TRBJ2-2, with D unclear. V shed 3 bases and J shed 0 bases, with 11 bases lying between them. Germline V lookup: CDR1 KGHSH, CDR2 LQKENI. The CDR3 runs 16 residues. CDR3 amino acids: CASSPRASANTGELFF. The CDR3 nucleotides read TGTGCCAGCTCACCTCGGGCTTCAGCGAACACCGGGGAGCTGTTTTTT.

The chain uses TRBV7-9 and TRBJ2-2; D unclear. CDR3 size: 16 residues. V lost 5 bases, J lost 3 bases, and 16 bases lay in between. Germline V gene lookup returns CDR1 SEHNR and CDR2 FQNEAQ (reference sequence). CDR3: CASSAPQITDTGELFF. The CDR3 DNA reads as TGTGCCAGCAGCGCTCCGCAAATAACCGACACCGGGGAGCTGTTTTTT.

This clonotype appeared a few times. The chain recombines TRBV5-8 with TRBJ1-2; the D gene is possibly TRBD1 (5 bases). The germline V gene has CDR1 SGHTS and CDR2 YDEGEE. The CDR3 is made up of 15 amino acids. V was pared by 3 bases and J by 1 base, with 13 bases between. CDR3 residues: CASSYLQEINYGYTF. The CDR3 bases are TGTGCCAGCAGCTACCTACAGGAGATTAACTATGGCTACACCTTC.

This clonotype was seen a handful of times. The chain employs TRBV7-6 and TRBJ2-7; D may correspond to TRBD1 or TRBD2 (6 bases each). This CDR3 is built from 14 residues. V lost 3 bases and J lost 4, with 13 bases in between. Germline V gives CDR1 SGHVS, CDR2 FNYEAQ. CDR3 nucleotides: TGTGCCAGCAGCTTGGGGGAAGGGGGGTACGAGCAGTACTTC. Protein: CASSLGEGGYEQYF. The full variable domain, in which reference TRBV7-6 and TRBJ2-7 provide the parts outside the CDR3, is GAGVSQSPRYKVTKRGQDVALRCDPISGHVSLYWYRQALGQGPEFLTYFNYEAQQDKSGLPNDRFSAERPEGSISTLTIQRTEQRDSAMYRCASSLGEGGYEQYFGPGTRLTVT.

The chain couples TRBV7-6 to TRBJ2-1; D perhaps matches TRBD1 (5 bases). Trimming removed 5 bases from V and 10 bases from J, with 21 bases in between. Germline V gives CDR1 SGHVS, CDR2 FNYEAQ. The CDR3 is 15 amino acids. This chain's CDR3 is CASSNQGGPSREQFF. DNA for the CDR3: TGTGCCAGCAGCAACCAGGGTGGCCCCAGCCGGGAGCAGTTCTTC.

The sample holds a few counts of this clonotype. This chain joins TRBV19 and TRBJ1-6, with TRBD1 as a possible D gene (5 bases). The V end lost 4 bases, the J end lost 8 bases, and 15 bases lay between the germline ends. Per the germline V gene, CDR1 is LNHDA and CDR2 is SQIVND (reference sequence). This CDR3 is 15 amino acids long. The CDR3 region is CASSSPRVRDSPLHF. DNA for the CDR3: TGTGCCAGTAGTAGCCCCAGGGTACGGGATTCACCCCTCCACTTT.

This rearrangement joins TRBV4-1 to TRBJ1-3; D unresolved. Germline V gives CDR1 MGHRA, CDR2 YSYEKL. This CDR3 is 16 amino acids long. Deletions cut 3 bases from V and 0 bases from J, with 12 bases between. CDR3 sequence (DNA): TGCGCCAGCAGCCACCCCGTAGAGTCCTCTGGAAACACCATATATTTT. Translating it yields CASSHPVESSGNTIYF.

This clonotype came up many times. The CDR3 sequence is CSAMGGAGNQPQHF. The CDR3 nucleotides are TGCAGTGCTATGGGGGGCGCAGGCAATCAGCCCCAGCATTTT. V is TRBV20-1 and J is TRBJ1-5; maybe TRBD1 (6 bases). The ends were cut back, 4 bases at V and 2 bases at J, with 12 bases in the middle. CDR1 and CDR2 from the germline V gene are DFQATT and SNEGSKA (reference sequence). The CDR3 spans 14 residues.

This rearrangement joins TRBV12-3 or TRBV12-4 to TRBJ1-1, with 8 nucleotides matching TRBD1. V was pared by 6 bases and J by 6 bases, with 15 bases of the junction left unmatched. CDR3 length equals 16 residues. The CDR3 protein is CASSRTGIIGFSEAFF. The CDR3 region has the DNA TGTGCCAGCAGCCGGACAGGGATCATTGGTTTCTCTGAAGCTTTCTTT.

This clonotype came up a few times. The CDR3 here is CASSPRQGQETQYF. As DNA, the CDR3 is TGTGCCAGCAGTCCACGACAGGGTCAAGAGACCCAGTACTTC. This chain joins TRBV12-3 or TRBV12-4 and TRBJ2-5; 7 positions match TRBD1. CDR3 length: 14 amino acids. The V and J ends lost 5 bases and 2 bases, in that order; junction bases with no gene match: 5.

In its sample, this clonotype was seen a few times. The chain joins TRBV6-5 to TRBJ2-7; D possibly matches TRBD1 or TRBD2 (5 bases each). This CDR3 has 16 residues. Trimming took 8 bases from V and 1 from J, leaving 21 bases between them. In germline, CDR1 is MNHEY, CDR2 SVGAGI. The CDR3 sequence: CASSSQRGTRSYEQYF. For the CDR3, the DNA is TGTGCCAGCTCCTCCCAACGAGGGACCCGGTCCTACGAGCAGTACTTC.

The chain carries TRBV10-2 and TRBJ1-3; maybe TRBD1 (5 bases). Trimming took off 3 bases at V and 4 bases at J, with 16 bases between the two ends. From germline, CDR1 is WSHSY and CDR2 SAAADI. CDR3 length: 16 amino acids. The CDR3 nucleotides read TGCGCCAGCAGTGATAGTGGAGGGGCGTACGGAAACACCATATATTTT. Protein: CASSDSGGAYGNTIYF.

A few counts support this clonotype. The chain couples TRBV7-2 to TRBJ2-3; 11 bases are a match to TRBD2. CDR1 is SGHTA, CDR2 FQGNSA, per germline. V was pared by 7 bases and J by 5 bases, with 8 bases of the junction left unmatched. The CDR3 runs to 15 residues. The DNA for the CDR3 is TGTGCCAGCAACCCTAGCGGGGGGTCCGGAGATACGCAGTATTTT. Protein: CASNPSGGSGDTQYF. Using reference TRBV7-2 and TRBJ2-3 for the parts outside the CDR3, the full variable domain is GAGVSQSPSNKVTEKGKDVELRCDPISGHTALYWYRQSLGQGLEFLIYFQGNSAPDKSGLPSDRFSAERTGGSVSTLTIQRTQQEDSAVYLCASNPSGGSGDTQYFGPGTRLTVL.

The rearrangement links TRBV30 to TRBJ2-2, with a tentative D call TRBD1 (6 bases). Trimming shortened V by 4 bases and J by 4 bases, and 13 bases separated the two germline ends. Germline CDR1 and CDR2: GTSNPN and SVGIG (reference sequence). The CDR3 is 14 residues long. CDR3 in amino acids: CAWNRGGGTGELFF. The CDR3 bases are TGTGCCTGGAACCGTGGGGGCGGCACCGGGGAGCTGTTTTTT.

The V and J genes are TRBV6-2 or TRBV6-3 and TRBJ1-1; D is uncertain. The V gene's germline CDR1 is MNHEY and CDR2 SVGEGT. Deletions cut 6 bases from V and 5 bases from J, with 10 bases between. The CDR3 runs 12 residues. CDR3 amino acids: CASSYERTEAFF. CDR3 DNA: TGTGCCAGCAGCTACGAGAGGACTGAAGCTTTCTTT.

The CDR3 reads CASSRQGLNQPQHF. CDR3 nucleotide sequence: TGTGCCAGCAGCAGACAGGGTCTCAATCAGCCCCAGCATTTT. The rearrangement links TRBV12-3 or TRBV12-4 to TRBJ1-5; 7 nucleotides match TRBD1. Trimming cost V 6 bases and J 3 bases; bases outside gene matches: 5. The CDR3 consists of 14 residues.

This clonotype was seen a few times. This chain links TRBV7-2 with TRBJ1-1; D not resolved. Germline-derived CDR1 and CDR2 are SGHTA and FQGNSA. The CDR3 loop spans 15 amino acids. V was pared by 3 bases and J by 0 bases, with 11 bases between. The CDR3 loop is CASSFGRYMNTEAFF. CDR3 DNA sequence: TGTGCCAGCAGCTTCGGACGGTACATGAACACTGAAGCTTTCTTT.

DNA for the CDR3: TGTGCCAGCAGTTCCCGGGACCAGTCCTACGAGCAGTACTTC. The encoded protein is CASSSRDQSYEQYF. V and J are TRBV6-1 and TRBJ2-7; D is possibly TRBD1 or TRBD2 (5 bases each). CDR3 length: 14 amino acids. Germline values: CDR1 MNHNS, CDR2 SASEGT. Trimming left V 5 bases short and J 1 base short, with 12 bases between.

This clonotype was seen a few times. This rearrangement joins TRBV27 to TRBJ2-3; 11 bases fit TRBD2. The germline CDR1 and CDR2 sequences are MNHEY and SMNVEV (reference sequence). This CDR3 comprises 17 residues. The V gene end was trimmed by 5 bases and the J gene end by 2 bases; junction bases not matched to a gene: 9. The CDR3, as DNA: TGTGCCAGCAGTCAGACTAGCGGGGTCTCCCCCACAGATACGCAGTATTTT. It encodes CASSQTSGVSPTDTQYF.

The V call is TRBV7-2, the J call TRBJ1-5, with 7 bases aligning to TRBD1. The CDR3 has 18 residues. CDR1 and CDR2 from the germline V gene are SGHTA and FQGNSA. V was pared by 1 base and J by 0 bases, with 9 bases of the junction left unmatched. The CDR3 DNA follows: TGTGCCAGCAGCTTAGATCCGGGACAGACATATAGCAATCAGCCCCAGCATTTT. Its protein is CASSLDPGQTYSNQPQHF.

CDR3 coding DNA: TGCAGTGCTAGAGATCGTCGACAGGCTCGACACACTGAAGCTTTCTTT. This translates into CSARDRRQARHTEAFF. The chain joins TRBV20-1 to TRBJ1-1, with D tentatively TRBD1 (6 bases). The germline V gene encodes CDR1 DFQATT and CDR2 SNEGSKA (reference sequence). V was trimmed by 0 bases and J by 3 bases, leaving 17 bases between them. The CDR3 runs 16 residues.

This clonotype has just a few counts. V gene TRBV19 combines with J gene TRBJ2-1; weak D call: TRBD1 (6 bases). Germline CDR1 LNHDA, CDR2 SQIVND (reference sequence). CDR3 size: 13 residues. V was cut by 1 base and J by 10 bases, with 11 bases left in between. CDR3 nucleotide sequence: TGTGCCAGTAGTATAGGCAACAGGGACGAGCAGTTCTTC. The encoded protein is CASSIGNRDEQFF.